The rows below give T cell receptor beta chains drawn from one sample of a study of Ad26.COV2.S vaccination and SARS-CoV-2 variants. Libraries were prepared by immunoSEQ multiplex PCR; TCRdb keeps only in-frame clonotypes and omits some of them. The sample carries fewer than 600,000 clones, roughly nine tenths recorded once. This sample comprised peripheral blood, obtained in a trial of Ad26.COV2.S vaccine versus placebo. These receptors were obtained from a person between 18 and 60 years old who received the Ad26.COV2.S COVID-19 vaccine or a placebo. Both conserved end residues are part of each CDR3. The D gene is left open where the match is weak. Clone size is given for some rows only: seen once, a few or many times, or a class if the clone is expanded.

CDR3 protein	CDR3 DNA	clone size	D gene	V gene	J gene
CASSRGQGMEETQYF	TGTGCCAGCTCACGGGGACAGGGAATGGAAGAGACCCAGTACTTC	NA	TRBD1	TRBV18	TRBJ2-5
CAWSKTRTANTGELFF	TGTGCCTGGAGTAAGACGAGGACTGCGAACACCGGGGAGCTGTTTTTT	NA	NA	TRBV30	TRBJ2-2
CASSIGRLTNEKLFF	TGTGCCAGTAGTATAGGGCGATTAACTAATGAAAAACTGTTTTTT	few	NA	TRBV19	TRBJ1-4
CASSPTNPQPQHF	TGTGCCAGTAGCCCCACGAACCCCCAGCCCCAGCATTTT	NA	NA	TRBV19	TRBJ1-5
CASSVGHNQPQHF	TGTGCCAGCAGCGTAGGGCACAATCAGCCCCAGCATTTT	NA	NA	TRBV9	TRBJ1-5
CASSLVGLNTDTQYF	TGCGCCAGCAGCCTGGTCGGGCTGAACACAGATACGCAGTATTTT	NA	NA	TRBV5-1	TRBJ2-3
CASGDSSRKLFF	TGTGCCAGCGGGGACAGTTCGAGGAAACTGTTTTTT	NA	TRBD1	TRBV25-1	TRBJ1-4
CASQRRTGGNQPQHF	TGTGCCAGCCAACGTAGGACAGGCGGCAATCAGCCCCAGCATTTT	once	TRBD1	TRBV19	TRBJ1-5
CAWRVRIWDRGNYGYTF	TGTGCCTGGAGAGTAAGGATATGGGACAGGGGCAACTATGGCTACACCTTC	NA	TRBD1	TRBV30	TRBJ1-2
CASSNTGNSNQPQHF	TGTGCCAGCAGTAACACAGGGAATAGCAATCAGCCCCAGCATTTT	NA	NA	TRBV28	TRBJ1-5
CASSGAGTSGRANEQFF	TGCGCCAGCAGTGGCGCCGGGACTAGCGGGAGGGCCAATGAGCAGTTCTTC	NA	TRBD2	TRBV10-1	TRBJ2-1
CASSYSGLAGGPLTDTQYF	TGTGCCAGCAGTTACTCTGGGCTAGCGGGGGGACCACTCACAGATACGCAGTATTTT	NA	TRBD2	TRBV6-2/TRBV6-3	TRBJ2-3
CASQQGHSPLHF	TGTGCCAGTCAACAGGGACATTCACCCCTCCACTTT	NA	NA	TRBV7-2	TRBJ1-6
CASSRGLNTEAFF	TGCGCCAGCAGTCGGGGACTGAACACTGAAGCTTTCTTT	NA	NA	TRBV5-1	TRBJ1-1
CASSPVTGLTEAFF	TGTGCCAGCTCACCAGTGACAGGGCTCACTGAAGCTTTCTTT	NA	TRBD1	TRBV18	TRBJ1-1
CASSPESSYNEQFF	TGTGCCAGCTCACCGGAAAGCTCCTACAATGAGCAGTTCTTC	NA	NA	TRBV18	TRBJ2-1
CAGGGPGTF	TGTGCCGGAGGGGGACCCGGCACCTTC	NA	NA	TRBV30	TRBJ1-2
CASSLEGSGNRNTIYF	TGCGCCAGCAGCTTGGAGGGGTCAGGGAATAGAAACACCATATATTTT	NA	NA	TRBV5-1	TRBJ1-3
CASSAITGLVLTF	TGTGCCAGCAGCGCCATTACCGGCCTCGTCCTGACTTTC	NA	NA	TRBV27	TRBJ2-6
CASSPQDTSSGNTIYF	TGTGCCAGCTCACCACAAGACACGAGTTCTGGAAACACCATATATTTT	NA	NA	TRBV18	TRBJ1-3
CASSSGGTGGLTQYF	TGTGCCAGCAGTTCAGGAGGGACAGGGGGGTTGACCCAGTACTTC	once	TRBD1	TRBV6-5	TRBJ2-5
CASSSLRAMNTEAFF	TGTGCCAGCAGTTCTTTGAGGGCCATGAACACTGAAGCTTTCTTT	NA	NA	TRBV27	TRBJ1-1
CASSLAWDREETQYF	TGTGCCAGCAGCTTAGCGTGGGACAGAGAAGAGACCCAGTACTTC	NA	TRBD1	TRBV7-2	TRBJ2-5
CASRPGQGNTIYF	TGTGCCAGCAGACCTGGACAGGGAAACACCATATATTTT	NA	NA	TRBV27	TRBJ1-3
CASSPNGDTQETQYF	TGTGCCAGCTCACCGAACGGGGACACCCAAGAGACCCAGTACTTC	NA	NA	TRBV18	TRBJ2-5
CASSPGYEQYF	TGTGCCAGCAGTCCAGGGTACGAGCAGTACTTC	NA	NA	TRBV28	TRBJ2-7
CASSGTSGRGYAEQFF	TGTGCCAGCAGTGGGACTAGCGGGAGAGGTTATGCTGAGCAGTTCTTC	NA	TRBD2	TRBV6-1	TRBJ2-1
CASSQAGTGGSYEQYF	TGCGCCAGCAGCCAGGCCGGGACAGGGGGATCGTACGAGCAGTACTTC	NA	TRBD1	TRBV4-1	TRBJ2-7
CASSRRGNQPQHF	TGTGCCAGCAGTCGGCGTGGGAATCAGCCCCAGCATTTT	once	NA	TRBV7-2	TRBJ1-5
CASSQRLPGSGNTIYF	TGTGCCAGCAGCCAACGTTTGCCAGGGTCTGGAAACACCATATATTTT	NA	NA	TRBV7-8	TRBJ1-3
CASRGGLEAFF	TGTGCCAGCAGAGGGGGACTTGAAGCTTTCTTT	NA	NA	TRBV2	TRBJ1-1
CSVEVRGNHYNEQFF	TGCAGCGTTGAAGTTCGGGGTAACCACTACAATGAGCAGTTCTTC	NA	NA	TRBV29-1	TRBJ2-1
CASNDPTQGDYEQYF	TGTGCCAGCAACGACCCAACCCAGGGGGACTACGAGCAGTACTTC	NA	TRBD1	TRBV5-4	TRBJ2-7
CASRELKGGHSPLHF	TGTGCCAGCAGGGAGCTTAAGGGGGGACATTCACCCCTCCACTTT	few	NA	TRBV28	TRBJ1-6
CASTGPLMTDTQYF	TGTGCCAGTACAGGGCCCCTAATGACAGATACGCAGTATTTT	NA	NA	TRBV19	TRBJ2-3
CASSPRVNEKLFF	TGTGCCAGCAGCCCACGAGTTAATGAAAAACTGTTTTTT	NA	NA	TRBV7-2	TRBJ1-4
CASSQVWGTGAFF	TGTGCCAGCAGCCAAGTCTGGGGAACAGGAGCTTTCTTT	few	NA	TRBV3-1/TRBV3-2	TRBJ1-1
CASSPGTWTNTGELFF	TGTGCCAGCAGCCCTGGGACATGGACAAACACCGGGGAGCTGTTTTTT	NA	NA	TRBV7-9	TRBJ2-2
CAWSRGASGEKLFF	TGTGCCTGGAGTCGGGGGGCATCGGGAGAAAAACTGTTTTTT	NA	NA	TRBV30	TRBJ1-4
CASRRPGQGNYGYTF	TGTGCCAGCAGGAGGCCGGGACAGGGTAACTATGGCTACACCTTC	NA	TRBD1	TRBV2	TRBJ1-2
CASRPALAGGTYEQYF	TGTGCCAGCAGGCCGGCCCTAGCGGGAGGTACCTACGAGCAGTACTTC	NA	TRBD2	TRBV3-1/TRBV3-2	TRBJ2-7
CASIGRGTSYNEQFF	TGTGCCAGTATTGGAAGGGGCACCTCCTACAATGAGCAGTTCTTC	few	NA	TRBV19	TRBJ2-1
CASRSRQGRKTEAFF	TGTGCCAGTAGGTCTAGACAGGGGAGAAAGACTGAAGCTTTCTTT	NA	TRBD1	TRBV19	TRBJ1-1
CASSPTSGSYEQYF	TGTGCCAGCAGCCCAACTAGCGGCTCCTACGAGCAGTACTTC	few	TRBD2	TRBV5-5	TRBJ2-7
CASSLGWTPPGRPRSTQYF	TGTGCCAGCAGCTTAGGGTGGACCCCGCCGGGGCGACCGCGGAGCACCCAGTACTTC	NA	NA	TRBV7-9	TRBJ2-5
CASSYSRGSGTYEQYF	TGTGCCAGCAGTTACTCGAGAGGTAGCGGAACCTACGAGCAGTACTTC	NA	NA	TRBV6-2/TRBV6-3	TRBJ2-7
CASSLTGGSDEQFF	TGTGCCAGCAGTTTGACGGGAGGAAGTGATGAGCAGTTCTTC	NA	TRBD2	TRBV2	TRBJ2-1
CASSPNRDNQPQHF	TGTGCCAGCTCACCCAACAGGGACAATCAGCCCCAGCATTTT	NA	NA	TRBV18	TRBJ1-5
CASSQASGTSGSWYEQYF	TGTGCCAGCAGCCAAGCCTCGGGAACTAGCGGGAGTTGGTACGAGCAGTACTTC	NA	TRBD2	TRBV3-1/TRBV3-2	TRBJ2-7
CSVDHRGGEKLFF	TGCAGCGTCGACCACAGGGGAGGTGAAAAACTGTTTTTT	NA	TRBD1	TRBV29-1	TRBJ1-4
CAWSVGTGIYEQYF	TGTGCCTGGAGTGTAGGGACAGGGATCTACGAGCAGTACTTC	NA	TRBD1	TRBV30	TRBJ2-7
CASSVGLVWENTEAFF	TGTGCCAGCAGCGTAGGTCTGGTTTGGGAGAACACTGAAGCTTTCTTT	NA	NA	TRBV9	TRBJ1-1
CASSKGGPPQETQYF	TGTGCCAGCAGCAAGGGGGGGCCTCCGCAAGAGACCCAGTACTTC	NA	NA	TRBV9	TRBJ2-5
CASSLLLRTSGYEQYF	TGTGCCAGCAGCTTACTCCTGCGGACTAGCGGCTACGAGCAGTACTTC	NA	TRBD2	TRBV11-2	TRBJ2-7